The clone carrying this T cell receptor beta chain appeared once. Its antigen is undetermined. The junction and the germline gene differ at one end; a read error may be behind it. The sample is drawn from a study of cytomegalovirus exposure and HLA in healthy donors. The CDR3 runs 14 residues. CDR1 is MNHEY, CDR2 SVGAGI, per germline. The PCR contained 60 Vbeta and 13 Jbeta primers. The data were produced by immunoSEQ multiplex PCR, yet TCRdb's version contains in-frame clones alone and is incomplete. The data show some 150,000 clones, with roughly 70% seen just once and about 4.4% held by the top ten. Donors consisted of healthy bone marrow donors. Study-wide points: Prediction of most subjects' HLA-A and HLA-B alleles by TCR beta sequences was reportedly accurate. Later on, a genetic analysis was performed. It linked a missense variant in DCLRE1C with V- and J-gene trimming of TCR beta.

The origin of this receptor is a man aged 45-60 years in good health and CMV-seropositive. The specimen was PBMCs. The chain combines TRBV6-5 with TRBJ1-4; no clear D gene. CDR3 coding DNA: TGTGCCATCAGTCCGGGAGCGGCTAATGAAAAACTGTTTTTT. It yields the protein CAISPGAANEKLFF.